Listed here are 5 T cell receptor beta chains from one sample, sequenced in a study of T cells in Graves' hyperthyroidism and ophthalmopathy. Amplification targeted TCR beta CDR3 regions from RNA transcripts. With the HTBI primer set, the TCR CDR3 went through a first round of RT-PCR. TCRdb re-called the multiplex PCR reads through MiXCR, storing one row per CDR3 protein. This table holds under 550,000 distinct CDR3 sequences, roughly 13% found once. Sequenced material: blood. Receptors originate from a woman aged 18 to 35 with Graves' hyperthyroidism.

This clonotype was recorded many times. This sequence joins TRBV18 and TRBJ2-1; D may be TRBD2 (6 bases). CDR3 length equals 16 residues. Trimming cost V 3 bases and J 3 bases, with 15 bases left between them. Germline loops: CDR1 KGHSH, CDR2 LQKENI. CDR3 in DNA: TGTGCCAGCTCACCTACCCCAGGGACTTACTACAATGAGCAGTTCTTC. Its protein product is CASSPTPGTYYNEQFF.

This clonotype was seen only a few times. V usage is TRBV7-9 and J usage is TRBJ2-3, with D maybe TRBD2 (6 bases). CDR1 and CDR2 from the germline V gene are SEHNR and FQNEAQ (reference sequence). The V and J ends lost 6 bases and 2 bases respectively, with 21 bases between them. The CDR3 totals 17 residues. CDR3 in DNA: TGTGCCAGCAGTTCTCATGTGCGCGGAGGGAACACAGATACGCAGTATTTT. It is translated as CASSSHVRGGNTDTQYF.

In its sample, this clonotype was seen a few times. V and J are TRBV27 and TRBJ1-3; weak D call: TRBD1 (5 bases). CDR1 is MNHEY, CDR2 SMNVEV, per germline (reference sequence). The V end lost 5 bases, the J end lost 2 bases, and 16 bases lay between the germline ends. CDR3 length: 16 amino acids. CDR3 DNA: TGTGCCAGCAGTCCCAAGTGGGGGATCGCTGGAAACACCATATATTTT. It translates to CASSPKWGIAGNTIYF.

This clonotype was detected a few times. The chain employs TRBV5-1 and TRBJ2-7, with a tentative D call TRBD2 (6 bases). The CDR3 covers 14 residues. CDR1 and CDR2 from the germline V gene are SGHRS and YFSETQ. The germline V and J ends were trimmed by 5 bases and 7 bases, with 19 bases remaining between them. CDR3 loop: CASRSAYPGGEQYF. Written as DNA, the CDR3 is TGCGCCAGCAGGTCGGCATACCCTGGGGGGGAGCAGTACTTC.

Only a few counts were recorded for this clonotype. This CDR3 reads CASSSLLQASGANVLTF. CDR3 DNA: TGTGCCAGCAGTTCCTTACTACAGGCGTCTGGGGCCAACGTCCTGACTTTC. The V gene is TRBV6-5, the J gene TRBJ2-6, with D possibly TRBD1 on 5 matching bases. V was cut by 4 bases and J by 1 base, with 14 bases left in between. CDR3 size: 17 residues. Per germline, CDR1 MNHEY and CDR2 SVGAGI.